Presented here are 14 T cell receptor beta chains from one specimen sequenced in a study of cytomegalovirus exposure and HLA in healthy donors (dated by TCRdb to about 2017). Preparation of the library involved the immunoSEQ multiplex PCR assay. For the multiplex PCR, a mixture combining 60 forward primers for TCR Vbeta segments and 13 reverse primers for TCR Jbeta segments was used. Drawn from immuneACCESS, this table holds only the in-frame rearrangements with V and J called that TCRdb kept. Clones are partly lost; checked studies trace under half to an unresolved V gene and leave the rest unexplained. Across this sample there are nearly 200,000 clones, with approximately 85% seen only once. The top ten clones comprise approximately 6.5% of the sample. Sequenced: PBMCs. These receptors came from a woman between 45 and 65 years old in good health and CMV-seropositive.

V and J are TRBV7-2 and TRBJ2-2; unclear D gene. V lost 3 bases to trimming and J lost 6 bases, with 8 bases between them. This CDR3 is 13 amino acids long. Germline V gene data show CDR1 as SGHTA and CDR2 as FQGNSA. CDR3 residues: CASSFPNSGELFF. Here the CDR3 DNA reads TGTGCCAGCAGCTTTCCCAACTCCGGGGAGCTGTTTTTT. Using reference TRBV7-2 and TRBJ2-2 for the parts outside the CDR3, the full variable domain is GAGVSQSPSNKVTEKGKDVELRCDPISGHTALYWYRQSLGQGLEFLIYFQGNSAPDKSGLPSDRFSAERTGGSVSTLTIQRTQQEDSAVYLCASSFPNSGELFFGEGSRLTVL.

CDR3 amino acids: CAIRAQGGSTDTQYF. The DNA of the CDR3 is TGTGCCATCAGAGCTCAGGGTGGGAGCACAGATACGCAGTATTTT. The chain employs TRBV10-3 and TRBJ2-3, with D perhaps matching TRBD1 (5 bases). Trimming shortened V by 6 bases and J by 0 bases, and 13 bases separated the two germline ends. This CDR3 is 15 amino acids long. Germline CDR1 reads ENHRY; CDR2 reads SYGVKD.

The V call is TRBV7-9, the J call TRBJ2-5; TRBD1 is a possible D gene (5 bases). The end of the DNA aligns better with TRBJ2-7, so the J call may be wrong. The length of the CDR3 is 14 residues. Germline loops: CDR1 SEHNR, CDR2 FQNEAQ (reference sequence). In nucleotides, the CDR3 is TGTGCCAGCAGCTTTGTAGGGGAACCCTACGAGCAGTACTTC. Translating it yields CASSFVGEPYEQYF.

This clone was seen a few times. The rearrangement uses TRBV28 and TRBJ1-1; the match to TRBD1 covers 8 bases. This CDR3 region has 14 residues. With V trimmed by 5 bases and J by 1 base, 3 bases remained unmatched. CDR1 and CDR2 from the germline V gene are MDHEN and SYDVKM. The CDR3 sequence: CASSTGTGNTEAFF. The CDR3 DNA follows: TGTGCCAGCAGTACCGGGACAGGGAACACTGAAGCTTTCTTT.

The chain combines TRBV2 with TRBJ2-1; D remains ambiguous. V gave up 6 bases and J gave up 2 bases, with 14 bases separating them. The CDR3 contains 15 residues. The germline CDR1 and CDR2 sequences are SNHLY and FYNNEI. CDR3 nucleotide sequence: TGTGCCAGCAGCCCAACAGAGCTGACCTACAATGAGCAGTTCTTC. Encoded protein: CASSPTELTYNEQFF.

The chain uses TRBV19 and TRBJ2-4, with a tentative D call TRBD1 (6 bases). Germline V gene lookup returns CDR1 LNHDA and CDR2 SQIVND (reference sequence). Trimming left V 2 bases short and J 0 bases short, with 8 bases between. The CDR3 is 15 residues long. The CDR3 sequence is CASSISGVAKNIQYF. The CDR3 nucleotides are TGTGCCAGTAGTATATCAGGGGTAGCCAAAAACATTCAGTACTTC. The full variable domain, its missing parts supplied by reference TRBV19 and TRBJ2-4, is DGGITQSPKYLFRKEGQNVTLSCEQNLNHDAMYWYRQDPGQGLRLIYYSQIVNDFQKGDIAEGYSVSREKKESFPLTVTSAQKNPTAFYLCASSISGVAKNIQYFGAGTRLSVL.

The chain joins TRBV6-1 to TRBJ2-3; 11 nucleotides match TRBD2. This CDR3 comprises 18 residues. Trimming cost V 2 bases and J 0 bases; bases outside gene matches: 7. The germline gives CDR1 MNHNS, CDR2 SASEGT. CDR3 nucleotide sequence: TGTGCCAGCAGTGAAAGACCGACTAGCGGGGCCAGCACAGATACGCAGTATTTT. As protein: CASSERPTSGASTDTQYF.

The chain uses TRBV28 and TRBJ1-1, with D maybe TRBD1 (5 bases). The germline gives CDR1 MDHEN, CDR2 SYDVKM. V was pared by 5 bases and J by 1 base, with 8 bases between. CDR3 length equals 13 residues. The CDR3 protein is CASSPQGNTEAFF. The CDR3 nucleotides read TGTGCCAGCAGTCCCCAGGGGAACACTGAAGCTTTCTTT.

V gene TRBV11-2 combines with J gene TRBJ2-2, with TRBD2 matching over 13 bases. The germline CDR1 and CDR2 sequences are SGHAT and FQNNGV. V shed 1 base, J shed 5 bases, and the junction held 4 bases outside the gene matches. The CDR3 extends over 17 amino acids. CDR3 sequence (DNA): TGTGCCAGCAGCTTAGGGACTAGCGGGAGAGGGACCGGGGAGCTGTTTTTT. Translated, it gives CASSLGTSGRGTGELFF. The whole variable domain, filled in from reference TRBV11-2 and TRBJ2-2, reads EAGVAQSPRYKIIEKRQSVAFWCNPISGHATLYWYQQILGQGPKLLIQFQNNGVVDDSQLPKDRFSAERLKGVDSTLKIQPAKLEDSAVYLCASSLGTSGRGTGELFFGEGSRLTVL.

This chain uses TRBV15 with TRBJ2-1; the match to TRBD2 covers 11 bases. Germline V gene lookup returns CDR1 LNHNV and CDR2 YYDKDF (reference sequence). The CDR3 has 15 residues. J gave up 3 bases and V 6 bases, and 4 bases lay outside the gene matches. In DNA, the CDR3 is TGTGCCACCAGTCCAACTAGCGGGGGCTACAATGAGCAGTTCTTC. Translated: CATSPTSGGYNEQFF.

The chain links TRBV7-2 to TRBJ2-7; D might be TRBD2 (6 bases). Germline V gives CDR1 SGHTA, CDR2 FQGNSA. This CDR3 has 15 amino acids. V was trimmed by 1 base and J by 6 bases, leaving 16 bases between them. The CDR3, as DNA: TGTGCCAGCAGCTTAGTGGGGGGTCCGATAACCGAGCAGTACTTC. Its translation: CASSLVGGPITEQYF.

The chain links TRBV14 to TRBJ2-7; D is uncertain. The germline CDR1 and CDR2 sequences are SGHDN and FVKESK. This CDR3 spans 13 amino acids. Between the trimmed V and J ends, which lost 3 bases and 2 bases, there was a span of 8 bases. DNA of the CDR3: TGTGCCAGCAGCCAGCACGGTCCCTACGAGCAGTACTTC. Translated, it gives CASSQHGPYEQYF.

The chain carries TRBV6-5 and TRBJ1-2; TRBD1 agrees at 9 bases. The germline V gene encodes CDR1 MNHEY and CDR2 SVGAGI. J was trimmed by 7 bases and V by 0 bases; bases with no gene match: 6. This CDR3 contains 15 residues. This CDR3 is CASSYSRQGDSGYTF. The CDR3 nucleotides read TGTGCCAGCAGTTACTCGAGACAGGGGGATTCTGGCTACACCTTC.

The V gene is TRBV28, the J gene TRBJ1-3; a possible D gene is TRBD1 (6 bases). Germline CDR1 MDHEN, CDR2 SYDVKM. V lost 2 bases, J lost 3 bases, and 11 bases lay in between. This CDR3 is built from 15 residues. The CDR3 loop is CASSLQGQGGNTIYF. Here the CDR3 DNA reads TGTGCCAGCAGTTTACAGGGGCAAGGTGGAAACACCATATATTTT.